This T cell receptor (beta chain) was documented in a study of blood T cell repertoires in COVID-19. Study-level information: The origin of the acute and convalescent COVID-19 samples was the United States, Italy and Spain. T cells, B-cell-depleted T cells, or PBMCs provided the cDNA or gDNA that served as material.

Original processing methods: Reference gene primers were amplified, and this amplification served to estimate nucleated cell counts. Only in-frame clones appear in the TCRdb table, and some are missing; sequencing was by immunoSEQ multiplex PCR. The V and J calls and clone size come from that table; D and trimming were worked out from the DNA. The sample consists of approximately 99,000 clones, about 86% of them appearing once. Germline V gene sequence: CDR1 SGHRS, CDR2 YFSETQ. The CDR3 contains 15 residues. The V end was cut by 3 bases, the J end by 2 bases, with 14 bases between. The material sequenced was peripheral blood. The clonotype comes from a woman aged 60-75 years in a cohort sampled during active or convalescent COVID-19. The rearrangement joins TRBV5-1 to TRBJ2-5, with D maybe TRBD1 (5 bases). As DNA, the CDR3 is TGCGCCAGCAGCTCCGGTGGACACTCTCAAGAGACCCAGTACTTC. The encoded protein is CASSSGGHSQETQYF.